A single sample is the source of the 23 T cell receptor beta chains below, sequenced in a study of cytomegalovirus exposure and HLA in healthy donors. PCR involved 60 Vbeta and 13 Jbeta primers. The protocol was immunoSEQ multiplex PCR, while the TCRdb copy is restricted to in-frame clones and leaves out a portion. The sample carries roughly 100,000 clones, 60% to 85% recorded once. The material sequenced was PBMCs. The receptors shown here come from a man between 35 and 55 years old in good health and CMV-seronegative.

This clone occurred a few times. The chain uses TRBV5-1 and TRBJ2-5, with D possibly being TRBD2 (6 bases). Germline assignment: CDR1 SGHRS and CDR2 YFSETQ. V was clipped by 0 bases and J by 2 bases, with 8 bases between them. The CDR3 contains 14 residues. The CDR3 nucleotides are TGCGCCAGCAGCTTGGGGGGGGTACAAGAGACCCAGTACTTC. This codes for CASSLGGVQETQYF.

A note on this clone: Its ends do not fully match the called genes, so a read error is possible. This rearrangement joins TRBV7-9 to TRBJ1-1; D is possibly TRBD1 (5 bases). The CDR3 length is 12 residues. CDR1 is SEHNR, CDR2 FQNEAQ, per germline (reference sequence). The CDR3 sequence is CSSSESGIEAFF. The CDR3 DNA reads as TGTTCCAGCAGCGAATCAGGGATCGAAGCTTTCTTT. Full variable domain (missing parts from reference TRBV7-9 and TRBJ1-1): DTGVSQNPRHKITKRGQNVTFRCDPISEHNRLYWYRQTLGQGPEFLTYFQNEAQLEKSRLLSDRFSAERPKGSFSTLEIQRTEQGDSAMYLCSSSESGIEAFFGQGTRLTVV.

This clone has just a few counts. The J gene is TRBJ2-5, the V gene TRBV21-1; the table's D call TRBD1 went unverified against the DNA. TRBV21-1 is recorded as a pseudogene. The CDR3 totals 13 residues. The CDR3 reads CASSMGRGETQYF. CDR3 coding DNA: TGTGCCAGCAGCATGGGCAGGGGGGAGACCCAGTACTTC.

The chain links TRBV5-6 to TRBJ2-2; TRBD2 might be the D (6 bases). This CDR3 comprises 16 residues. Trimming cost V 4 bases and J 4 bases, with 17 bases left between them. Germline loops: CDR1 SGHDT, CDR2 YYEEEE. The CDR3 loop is CASSEVRESGTGELFF. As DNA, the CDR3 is TGTGCCAGCAGCGAGGTTCGGGAGTCCGGCACCGGGGAGCTGTTTTTT.

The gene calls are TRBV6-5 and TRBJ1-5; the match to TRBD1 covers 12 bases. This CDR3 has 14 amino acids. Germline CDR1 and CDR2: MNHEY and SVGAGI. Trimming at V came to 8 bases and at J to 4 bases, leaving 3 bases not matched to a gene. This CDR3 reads CASRDRGLNQPQHF. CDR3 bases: TGTGCCAGCCGGGACAGGGGGCTGAATCAGCCCCAGCATTTT.

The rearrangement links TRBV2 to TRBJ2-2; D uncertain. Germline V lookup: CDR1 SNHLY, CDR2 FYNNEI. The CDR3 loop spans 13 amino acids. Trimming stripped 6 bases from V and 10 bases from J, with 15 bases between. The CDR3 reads CASSHPPYTELFF. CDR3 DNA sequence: TGTGCCAGCAGCCATCCACCATACACGGAGCTGTTTTTT.

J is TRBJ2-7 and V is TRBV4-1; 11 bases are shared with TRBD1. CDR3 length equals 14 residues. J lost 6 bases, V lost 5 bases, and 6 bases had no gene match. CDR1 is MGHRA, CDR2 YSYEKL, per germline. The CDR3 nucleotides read TGCGCCAGCAGCAGAATCGGGACAGGGGGCGAGCAGTACTTC. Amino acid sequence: CASSRIGTGGEQYF.

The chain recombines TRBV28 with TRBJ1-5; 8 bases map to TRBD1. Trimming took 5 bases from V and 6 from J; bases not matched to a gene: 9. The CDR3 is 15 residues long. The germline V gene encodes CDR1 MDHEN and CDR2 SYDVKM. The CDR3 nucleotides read TGTGCCAGCAGTCCCCCAGGGGGCGCGGGTCAGCCCCAGCATTTT. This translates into CASSPPGGAGQPQHF.

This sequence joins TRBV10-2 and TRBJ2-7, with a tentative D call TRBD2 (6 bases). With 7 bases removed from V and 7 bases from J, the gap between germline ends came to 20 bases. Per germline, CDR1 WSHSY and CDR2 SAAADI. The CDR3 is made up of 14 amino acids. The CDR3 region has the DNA TGCGCCAGCACTCCCTCCTGGTCCGCGGGGGAGCAGTACTTC. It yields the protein CASTPSWSAGEQYF.

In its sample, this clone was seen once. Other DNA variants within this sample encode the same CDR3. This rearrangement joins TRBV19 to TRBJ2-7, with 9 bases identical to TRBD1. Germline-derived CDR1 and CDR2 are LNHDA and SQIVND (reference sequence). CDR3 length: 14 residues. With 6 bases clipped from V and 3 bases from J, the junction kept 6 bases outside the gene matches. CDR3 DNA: TGTGCCAGTAGCCCAGGGACAGGGAACTACGAGCAGTACTTC. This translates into CASSPGTGNYEQYF.

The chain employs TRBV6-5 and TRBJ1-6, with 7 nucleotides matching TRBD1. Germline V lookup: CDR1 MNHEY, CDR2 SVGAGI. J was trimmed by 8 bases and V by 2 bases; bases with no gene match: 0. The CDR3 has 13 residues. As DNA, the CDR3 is TGTGCCAGCAGTTACCAGGGGGATTCACCCCTCCACTTT. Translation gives CASSYQGDSPLHF.

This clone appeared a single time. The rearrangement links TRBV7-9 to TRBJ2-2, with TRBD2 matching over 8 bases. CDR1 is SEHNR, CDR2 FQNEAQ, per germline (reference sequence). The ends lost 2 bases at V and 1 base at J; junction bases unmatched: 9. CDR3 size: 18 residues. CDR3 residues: CASSLFLPLAGNTGELFF. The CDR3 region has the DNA TGTGCCAGCAGCTTATTTCTTCCCCTAGCGGGGAACACCGGGGAGCTGTTTTTT.

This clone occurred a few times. The CDR3 loop is CASSLLGGAGELFF. The CDR3 DNA follows: TGTGCCAGCAGTTTATTGGGGGGAGCCGGGGAGCTGTTTTTT. The rearrangement uses TRBV27 and TRBJ2-2; D might be TRBD2 (6 bases). The germline gives CDR1 MNHEY, CDR2 SMNVEV (reference sequence). The V end was cut by 1 base, the J end by 6 bases, with 9 bases between. The CDR3 sequence is 14 residues long.

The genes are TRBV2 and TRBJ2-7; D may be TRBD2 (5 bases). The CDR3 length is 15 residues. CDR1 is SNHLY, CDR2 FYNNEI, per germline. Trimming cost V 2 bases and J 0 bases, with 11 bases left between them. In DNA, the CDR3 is TGTGCCAGCAGTGAACCCGGCGGGTCCTCCTACGAGCAGTACTTC. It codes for CASSEPGGSSYEQYF.

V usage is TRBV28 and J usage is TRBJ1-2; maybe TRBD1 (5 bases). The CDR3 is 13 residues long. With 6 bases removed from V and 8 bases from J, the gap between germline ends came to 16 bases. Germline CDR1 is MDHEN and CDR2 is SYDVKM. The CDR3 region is CASRTRGVGGYTF. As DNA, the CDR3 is TGTGCCAGCAGGACTAGGGGTGTGGGGGGCTACACCTTC.

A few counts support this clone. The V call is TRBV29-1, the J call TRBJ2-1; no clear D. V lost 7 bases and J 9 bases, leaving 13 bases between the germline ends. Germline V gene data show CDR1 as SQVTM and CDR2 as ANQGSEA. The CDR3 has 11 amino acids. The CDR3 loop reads CSALLSAEQFF. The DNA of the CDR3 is TGCAGCGCCCTCTTGAGCGCTGAGCAGTTCTTC.

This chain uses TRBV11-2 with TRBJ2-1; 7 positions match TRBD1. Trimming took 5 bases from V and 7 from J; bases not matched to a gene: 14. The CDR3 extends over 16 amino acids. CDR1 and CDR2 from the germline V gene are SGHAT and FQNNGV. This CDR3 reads CASSARDSPWGNEQFF. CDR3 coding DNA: TGTGCCAGCAGCGCCCGGGACAGTCCTTGGGGTAATGAGCAGTTCTTC.

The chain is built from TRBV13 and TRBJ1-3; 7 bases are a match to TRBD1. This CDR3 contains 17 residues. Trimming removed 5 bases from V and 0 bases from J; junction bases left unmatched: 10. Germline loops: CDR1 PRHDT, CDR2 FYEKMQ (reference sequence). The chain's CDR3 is CASSKGEQGYSGNTIYF. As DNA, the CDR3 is TGTGCCAGCAGCAAAGGGGAACAGGGGTACTCTGGAAACACCATATATTTT.

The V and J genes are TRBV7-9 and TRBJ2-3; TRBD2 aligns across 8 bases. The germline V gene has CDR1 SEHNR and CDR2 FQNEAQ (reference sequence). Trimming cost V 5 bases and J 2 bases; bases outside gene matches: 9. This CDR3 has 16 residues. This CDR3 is CASSIRTSRNTDTQYF. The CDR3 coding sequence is TGTGCCAGCAGCATAAGGACTAGCCGTAACACAGATACGCAGTATTTT.

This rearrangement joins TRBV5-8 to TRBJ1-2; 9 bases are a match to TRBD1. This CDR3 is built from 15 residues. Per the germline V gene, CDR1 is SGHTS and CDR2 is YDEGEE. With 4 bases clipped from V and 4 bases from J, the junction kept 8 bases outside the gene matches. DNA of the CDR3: TGTGCCAGCAGCACCGGGACAGGGTTTTTCTATGGCTACACCTTC. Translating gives CASSTGTGFFYGYTF.

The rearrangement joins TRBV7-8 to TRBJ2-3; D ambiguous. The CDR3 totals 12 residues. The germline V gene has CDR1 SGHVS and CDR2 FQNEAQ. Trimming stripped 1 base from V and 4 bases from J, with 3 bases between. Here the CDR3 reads CASSLVADTQYF. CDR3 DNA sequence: TGTGCCAGCAGCTTAGTAGCAGATACGCAGTATTTT.

The CDR3 protein is CASRETGTGYNEQFF. The CDR3 bases are TGCGCCAGCAGAGAGACCGGGACAGGGTACAATGAGCAGTTCTTC. The chain is built from TRBV4-1 and TRBJ2-1, with TRBD1 matching 9 bases. J lost 4 bases, V lost 6 bases, and 7 bases had no gene match. Germline-derived CDR1 and CDR2 are MGHRA and YSYEKL. The CDR3 extends over 15 amino acids.

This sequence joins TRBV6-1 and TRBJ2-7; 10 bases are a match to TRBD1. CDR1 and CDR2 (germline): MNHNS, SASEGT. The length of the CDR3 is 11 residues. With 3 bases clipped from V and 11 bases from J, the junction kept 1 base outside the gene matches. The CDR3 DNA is TGTGCCAGCAGTGACGGGACAGGGGAGTACTTC. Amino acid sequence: CASSDGTGEYF.